This TCR beta chain was captured in a study of CD8 T cells in ankylosing spondylitis. The sample holds many counts of this clonotype. Using quantitative 5'-RACE with molecular barcodes, the authors made TCR beta libraries. From the 5' RACE reads, TCRdb called clonotypes with MiXCR, one entry per CDR3 protein. The sample records around 88,000 distinct CDR3 sequences, just under 9% being singletons. The CDR3 totals 16 residues. V lost 4 bases and J lost 3; bases outside the gene matches: 4. V is TRBV12-3 or TRBV12-4 and J is TRBJ2-7; 15 bases are shared with TRBD2. Source material: blood, either unsorted or a sorted T cell fraction (not recorded which). The sequence derives from a male donor with ankylosing spondylitis or in good health (not recorded which). The CDR3 loop is CASSSRTSGGDYEQYF. In nucleotides, the CDR3 is TGTGCCAGCAGTTCTCGGACTAGCGGGGGGGACTACGAGCAGTACTTC.